The rows below give T cell receptor beta chains drawn from one sample of a study of shared clonotypes between healthy human individuals. Libraries were prepared by immunoSEQ multiplex PCR; TCRdb keeps only in-frame clonotypes and omits some of them. The sample carries fewer than 2.5 million clones, roughly 93% recorded once. Sequencing was done on a sample of naive CD4+ T cells from PBMCs. These TCRs come from a young man in good health. Some clones in this sample may be carry-over from other donors' samples. CDR3s include the opening cysteine and the closing phenylalanine or tryptophan. Fields, in order: clone size, V gene, J gene, D gene, CDR3 protein, CDR3 DNA. D genes are given only for firm matches. Size is omitted from some rows. Given values are once, few, many or a class for expanded clones.

-	TRBV7-9	TRBJ1-2	TRBD1	CASSLSDRDAGYTF	TGTGCCAGCAGCTTATCGGACAGGGACGCTGGCTACACCTTC
-	TRBV19	TRBJ2-7	-	CASNSGVGVEQYF	TGTGCCAGTAATTCGGGAGTAGGGGTCGAGCAGTACTTC
-	TRBV4-1	TRBJ1-5	-	CASSQESYGQPQHF	TGCGCCAGCAGCCAAGAATCCTATGGGCAGCCCCAGCATTTT
-	TRBV6-1	TRBJ2-2	-	CASSVKRQATGELFF	TGTGCCAGCAGTGTAAAGAGACAGGCCACCGGGGAGCTGTTTTTT
-	TRBV28	TRBJ1-5	-	CASSHEAPLQPQHF	TGTGCCAGCAGTCATGAGGCCCCGCTCCAGCCCCAGCATTTT
once	TRBV5-5	TRBJ2-3	TRBD2	CASSFSGIRWDTQYF	TGTGCCAGCAGCTTTAGCGGGATTCGGTGGGATACGCAGTATTTT
-	TRBV30	TRBJ2-1	TRBD1	CAWSPGQGDYNEQFF	TGTGCCTGGAGCCCCGGACAGGGGGACTACAATGAGCAGTTCTTC
few	TRBV5-1	TRBJ1-2	-	CASSPTGAYGYTF	TGCGCCAGCAGCCCTACAGGTGCCTATGGCTACACCTTC
-	TRBV4-1	TRBJ1-3	-	CASSRPGTESSGNTIYF	TGCGCCAGCAGCCGTCCCGGGACGGAGAGCTCTGGAAACACCATATATTTT
-	TRBV2	TRBJ2-1	-	CASSGHEQFF	TGTGCCAGCAGTGGGCATGAGCAGTTCTTC
-	TRBV27	TRBJ2-7	TRBD1	CASSLWDSAYEQYF	TGTGCCAGCAGTCTATGGGACAGTGCCTACGAGCAGTACTTC
-	TRBV6-5	TRBJ1-2	-	CASSYYLLSGYTF	TGTGCCAGCAGTTACTATCTGTTGTCGGGCTACACCTTC
-	TRBV5-1	TRBJ2-7	-	CASSPGTYEQYF	TGCGCCAGCAGCCCTGGGACCTACGAGCAGTACTTC
-	TRBV2	TRBJ2-1	TRBD2	CASSEKTSGRVEQFF	TGTGCCAGCAGTGAAAAGACTAGCGGGAGGGTTGAGCAGTTCTTC
-	TRBV10-3	TRBJ2-1	TRBD2	CAISVLNSGASSYNEQFF	TGTGCCATCAGTGTTCTGAATAGCGGGGCGAGCTCCTACAATGAGCAGTTCTTC
-	TRBV2	TRBJ1-2	TRBD1	CASSPGQAHGYTF	TGTGCCAGCAGTCCCGGACAGGCCCATGGCTACACCTTC
-	TRBV6-1	TRBJ2-3	-	CASSVGGGDTQYF	TGTGCCAGCAGTGTAGGGGGAGGAGATACGCAGTATTTT
-	TRBV25-1	TRBJ1-3	TRBD1	CASSAVPGQGTGNTIYF	TGTGCCAGCAGTGCCGTCCCGGGACAGGGAACTGGAAACACCATATATTTT
-	TRBV6-1	TRBJ1-2	TRBD1	CASAISAGGDGYTF	TGTGCCAGCGCAATATCAGCAGGGGGCGATGGCTACACCTTC
-	TRBV6-6	TRBJ2-1	-	CASSRRNEQFF	TGTGCCAGCAGTAGGAGGAATGAGCAGTTCTTC
-	TRBV7-8	TRBJ2-5	TRBD2	CASSWRLAGTETQYF	TGTGCCAGCAGCTGGCGGCTAGCGGGAACAGAGACCCAGTACTTC
-	TRBV5-6	TRBJ1-3	TRBD1	CASSLGQGRTGNTIYF	TGTGCCAGCAGCTTGGGACAGGGTAGGACGGGAAACACCATATATTTT
-	TRBV28	TRBJ2-7	-	CASSSPGTPGGNEQYF	TGTGCCAGCAGTTCCCCAGGCACACCCGGAGGCAACGAGCAGTACTTC
-	TRBV5-1	TRBJ2-7	TRBD2	CASSAGTSGYYEQYF	TGCGCCAGCAGCGCGGGGACTAGCGGTTACTACGAGCAGTACTTC
-	TRBV5-4	TRBJ2-1	-	CASSLLEGNEQFF	TGTGCCAGCAGCCTGCTTGAAGGTAATGAGCAGTTCTTC
-	TRBV5-1	TRBJ2-6	-	CASSEGNSGANVLTF	TGCGCCAGCAGCGAGGGGAACTCTGGGGCCAACGTCCTGACTTTC
-	TRBV5-1	TRBJ1-2	-	CASSLVQGHYGYTF	TGCGCCAGCAGCTTGGTCCAGGGGCACTATGGCTACACCTTC
once	TRBV9	TRBJ1-3	-	CASSVAGNPGNTIYF	TGTGCCAGCAGCGTAGCTGGGAACCCCGGAAACACCATATATTTT
-	TRBV28	TRBJ1-2	TRBD1	CASSFRTGEVGYTF	TGTGCCAGCAGTTTCAGGACAGGGGAAGTCGGCTACACCTTC
-	TRBV7-2	TRBJ1-1	-	CASSFGYGGTEAFF	TGTGCCAGCAGCTTCGGGTATGGGGGCACTGAAGCTTTCTTT
-	TRBV7-9	TRBJ2-4	TRBD1	CASSSPGQLAKNIQYF	TGTGCCAGCAGCTCACCGGGACAGCTAGCCAAAAACATTCAGTACTTC